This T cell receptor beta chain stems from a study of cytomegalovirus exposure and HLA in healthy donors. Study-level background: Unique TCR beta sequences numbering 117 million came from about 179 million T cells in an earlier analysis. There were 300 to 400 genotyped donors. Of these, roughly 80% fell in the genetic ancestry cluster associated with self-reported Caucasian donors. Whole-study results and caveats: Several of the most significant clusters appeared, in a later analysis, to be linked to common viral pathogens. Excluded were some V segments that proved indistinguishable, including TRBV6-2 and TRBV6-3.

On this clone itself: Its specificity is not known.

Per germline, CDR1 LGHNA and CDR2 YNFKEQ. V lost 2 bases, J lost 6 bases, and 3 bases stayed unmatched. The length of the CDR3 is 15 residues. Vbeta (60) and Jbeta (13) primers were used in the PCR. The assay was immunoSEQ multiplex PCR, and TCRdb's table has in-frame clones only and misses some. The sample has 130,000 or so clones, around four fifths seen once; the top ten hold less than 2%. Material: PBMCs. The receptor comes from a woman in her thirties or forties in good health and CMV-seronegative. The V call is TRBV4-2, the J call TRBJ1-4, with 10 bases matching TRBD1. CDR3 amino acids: CASSQTGTGDEKLFF. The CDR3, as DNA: TGTGCCAGCAGCCAAACCGGGACAGGGGATGAAAAACTGTTTTTT.